One and the same sample provided the 4 T cell receptor beta chains below, sequenced in a study of CD8 T cell repertoires and HIV-1 epitope variants (dated by TCRdb to about 2020). No antigen has been identified for these receptors. Library creation used the immunoSEQ multiplex PCR assay. TCRdb took this table from immuneACCESS and kept in-frame rearrangements with V and J called. Such tables lack part of the clones; where checked against another copy, unresolved V genes explain under half of the gap, and the rest is unexplained. The sample records 5,000 or so clones, about 64% of which are singletons. Clones ranked in the top ten supply about 40% of the sample. The sample taken for sequencing was cultured CD8+ T cells derived from PBMCs. The receptor set was obtained from a male donor with HIV.

The chain carries TRBV6-1 and TRBJ2-2, with 8 bases matching TRBD2. Germline lookup yields CDR1 MNHNS and CDR2 SASEGT. This CDR3 has 15 amino acids. Germline trimming cut 7 bases from V and 6 bases from J; bases unmatched to any gene: 10. The CDR3 protein is CASTPRRAGAGELFF. The CDR3 DNA reads as TGTGCCAGCACCCCCAGGCGAGCGGGGGCCGGGGAGCTGTTTTTT.

This chain connects TRBV11-2 to TRBJ1-1; weak D call: TRBD1 (5 bases). The germline CDR1 and CDR2 sequences are SGHAT and FQNNGV. The V gene lost 5 bases and the J gene lost 5 bases, with 24 bases spanning the gap. CDR3 length: 17 residues. Here the CDR3 reads CASSPHGGWGVLTEAFF. The CDR3 DNA is TGTGCCAGCAGCCCCCATGGGGGGTGGGGGGTTTTGACTGAAGCTTTCTTT.

The CDR3 DNA reads TGTGCCAGCCGAGGGACTAGCGACACAGATACGCAGTATTTT. Protein: CASRGTSDTDTQYF. The chain is built from TRBV19 and TRBJ2-3; TRBD2 matches at 10 bases. V lost 9 bases to trimming and J lost 2 bases; unmatched junction nucleotides: 5. Germline V gives CDR1 LNHDA, CDR2 SQIVND (reference sequence). CDR3 length: 14 residues.

In this sample, this clone turned up a few times. The genes are TRBV7-9 and TRBJ2-7; 11 nucleotides agree with TRBD1. V shed 0 bases and J 3 bases; nucleotides not matched to a gene: 4. The CDR3 consists of 16 residues. Germline CDR1 is SEHNR and CDR2 is FQNEAQ (reference sequence). CDR3 loop: CASSLAGQGVDYEQYF. Here the CDR3 DNA reads TGTGCCAGCAGCTTAGCGGGACAGGGGGTGGACTACGAGCAGTACTTC.